The entry below describes one T cell receptor beta chain. Its cognate antigen is unknown. Purified naive CD4+ T cells were depleted of CD25+ Tregs. Amplification of TRBV12-4/TRBJ1-2 clonotypes used adaptor-ligated barcode primers. TCRdb passed the multiplex PCR reads through MiXCR, listing each CDR3 protein once. Here the sample spans about 540 distinct CDR3 sequences, around 20% being singletons. This CDR3 has 13 residues. V was clipped by 5 bases and J by 4 bases, with 11 bases between them. Overall study findings and caveats: Tumor Tregs overlapped most with tumor, then blood, naive CD4+ cells.

V and J are TRBV12-3 or TRBV12-4 and TRBJ1-2; D remains unclear. Sequenced input: naive CD4+ T cells sorted from blood. Noted subset: naive CD4+ T cells, CD4+CD45RA+CD25-. The receptor was isolated from a female donor with breast cancer. This CDR3 reads CASSPVNSYGYTF. The CDR3 DNA reads as TGTGCCAGCAGTCCCGTTAACAGCTATGGCTACACCTTC.